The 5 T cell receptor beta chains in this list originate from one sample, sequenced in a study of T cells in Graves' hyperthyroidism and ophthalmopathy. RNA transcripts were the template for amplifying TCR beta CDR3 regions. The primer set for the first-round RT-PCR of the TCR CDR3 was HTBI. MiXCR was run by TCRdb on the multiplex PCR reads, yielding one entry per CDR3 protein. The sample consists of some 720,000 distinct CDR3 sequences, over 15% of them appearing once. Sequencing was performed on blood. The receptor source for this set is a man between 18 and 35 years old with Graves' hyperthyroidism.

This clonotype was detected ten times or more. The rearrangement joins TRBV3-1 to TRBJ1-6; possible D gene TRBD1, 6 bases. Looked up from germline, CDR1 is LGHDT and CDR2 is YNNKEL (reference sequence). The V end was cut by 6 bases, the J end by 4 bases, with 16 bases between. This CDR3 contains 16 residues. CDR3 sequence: CASRLRRTAYNSPLHF. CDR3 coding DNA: TGTGCCAGCAGACTAAGGAGGACAGCTTATAATTCACCCCTCCACTTT.

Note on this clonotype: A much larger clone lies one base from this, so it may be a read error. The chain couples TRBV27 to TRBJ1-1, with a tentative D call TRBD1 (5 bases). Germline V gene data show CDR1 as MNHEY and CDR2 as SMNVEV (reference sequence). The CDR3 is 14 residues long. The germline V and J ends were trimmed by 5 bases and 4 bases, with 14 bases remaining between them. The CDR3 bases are TGTGCCAGCAGTGCGGGACGGTTGAGCACTGAAGCTTTCTTT. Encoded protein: CASSAGRLSTEAFF.

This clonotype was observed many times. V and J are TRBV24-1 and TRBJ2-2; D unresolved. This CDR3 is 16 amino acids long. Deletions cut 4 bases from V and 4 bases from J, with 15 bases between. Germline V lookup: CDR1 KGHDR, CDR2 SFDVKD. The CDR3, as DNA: TGTGCCACCAGTGACCACCGGACGGGCGGCACCGGGGAGCTGTTTTTT. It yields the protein CATSDHRTGGTGELFF.

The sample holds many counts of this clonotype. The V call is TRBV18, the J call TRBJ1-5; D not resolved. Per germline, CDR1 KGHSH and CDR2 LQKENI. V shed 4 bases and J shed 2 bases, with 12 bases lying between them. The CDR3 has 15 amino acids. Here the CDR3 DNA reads TGTGCCAGCTCACAAACCGAGGGAGGCAATCAGCCCCAGCATTTT. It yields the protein CASSQTEGGNQPQHF.

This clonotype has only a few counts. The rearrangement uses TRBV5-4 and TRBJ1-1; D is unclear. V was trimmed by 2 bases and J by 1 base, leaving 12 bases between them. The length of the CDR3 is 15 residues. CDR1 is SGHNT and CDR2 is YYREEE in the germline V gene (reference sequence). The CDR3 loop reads CASSFNPEPNTEAFF. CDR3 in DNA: TGTGCCAGCAGCTTCAACCCAGAACCGAACACTGAAGCTTTCTTT.